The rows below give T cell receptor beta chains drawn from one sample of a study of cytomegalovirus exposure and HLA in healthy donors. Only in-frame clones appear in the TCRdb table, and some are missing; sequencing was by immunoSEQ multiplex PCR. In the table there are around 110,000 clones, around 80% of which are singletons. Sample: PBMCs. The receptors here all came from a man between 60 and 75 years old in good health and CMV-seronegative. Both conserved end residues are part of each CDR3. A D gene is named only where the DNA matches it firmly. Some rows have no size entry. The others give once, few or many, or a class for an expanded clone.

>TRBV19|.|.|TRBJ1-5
TGTGCCAGTAGTACCCGGGGGGATCAGCCCCAGCATTTT
CASSTRGDQPQHF
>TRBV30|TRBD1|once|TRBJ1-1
TGTGCCTCGTGGACAGGGAACACTGAAGCTTTCTTT
CASWTGNTEAFF
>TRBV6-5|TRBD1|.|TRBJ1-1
TGTGCCAGCAGTTACGGACAGGGAGTCACTGAAGCTTTCTTT
CASSYGQGVTEAFF
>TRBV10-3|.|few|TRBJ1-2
TGTGCCATCGGTAGGGACACCAATCAGGTCGGCTACACCTTC
CAIGRDTNQVGYTF
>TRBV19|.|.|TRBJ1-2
TGTGCCAGTAGTATAGACGGGGGGCTAGGCTATGGCTACACCTTC
CASSIDGGLGYGYTF
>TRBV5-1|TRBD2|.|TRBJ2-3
TGCGCCAGCAGCTTGTTTTCTAGCGGGGCGGTAGATACGCAGTATTTT
CASSLFSSGAVDTQYF
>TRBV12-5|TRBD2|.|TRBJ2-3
TGTGCTAGTGCTTTAGCGGGGGGCACAGATACGCAGTATTTT
CASALAGGTDTQYF
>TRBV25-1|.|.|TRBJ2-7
TGTGCCAGCAGTGAGGGGCTTCTTAGCTCCTACGAGCAGTACTTC
CASSEGLLSSYEQYF
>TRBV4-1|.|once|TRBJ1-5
TGCGCCAGCAGCCAAGGGGAGGCAAAACAACGTCAGCCCCAGCATTTT
CASSQGEAKQRQPQHF
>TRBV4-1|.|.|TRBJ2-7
TGCGCCAGCAGCCAAGTCGGCAGGCAATACGAGCAGTACTTC
CASSQVGRQYEQYF
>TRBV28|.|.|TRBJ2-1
TGTGCCAGCAGTACTGTTTACAATGAGCAGTTCTTC
CASSTVYNEQFF
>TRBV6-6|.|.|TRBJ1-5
TGTGCCAGCGGCCCCAAGTCCAATCAGCCCCAGCATTTT
CASGPKSNQPQHF
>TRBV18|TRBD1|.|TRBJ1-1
TGTGCCAGCTCTTCGACAGGGGGCGCGGTGAACACTGAAGCTTTCTTT
CASSSTGGAVNTEAFF
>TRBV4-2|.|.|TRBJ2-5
TGTGCCAGCAGCCAAAGACTACAAGAGACCCAGTACTTC
CASSQRLQETQYF
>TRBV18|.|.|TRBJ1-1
TGTGCCAGCTCACCAAACAGAAACACTGAAGCTTTCTTT
CASSPNRNTEAFF
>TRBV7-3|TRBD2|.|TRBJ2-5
TGTGCCAGCAGCCTTAAAGCGGGGGGGCTGGAGACCCAGTACTTC
CASSLKAGGLETQYF
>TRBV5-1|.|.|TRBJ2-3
TGCGCCAGCAGGTGGCGGGAAGGTACAGATACGCAGTATTTT
CASRWREGTDTQYF
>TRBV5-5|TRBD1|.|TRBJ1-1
TGTGCCAGCAGCTTCTCGGGACAGGGAGTATCTGAAGCTTTCTTT
CASSFSGQGVSEAFF
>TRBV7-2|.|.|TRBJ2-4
TGTGCCAGCAGCTGGAATGGGGCCGAGGACATTCAGTACTTC
CASSWNGAEDIQYF
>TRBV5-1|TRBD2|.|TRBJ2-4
TGCGCCAGCAGCCCCCTAGCGGGGCAAAACATTCAGTACTTC
CASSPLAGQNIQYF
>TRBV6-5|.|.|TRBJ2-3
TGTGCCAGCAGTTACCGGGCACAGGATTCCCCATATACGCAGTATTTT
CASSYRAQDSPYTQYF
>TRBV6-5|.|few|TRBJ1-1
TGTGCCAGCTCCTGGGCGAGTCCGGCCGCTGAAGCTTTCTTT
CASSWASPAAEAFF
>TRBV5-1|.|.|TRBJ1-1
TGCGCCAGCAGCGGGGGGGCCGCCGGCACTGAAGCTTTCTTT
CASSGGAAGTEAFF
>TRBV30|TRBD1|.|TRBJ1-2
TGTGGTCCGGGGGGTCCGGGACAGGGCTATGGCTACACCTTC
CGPGGPGQGYGYTF
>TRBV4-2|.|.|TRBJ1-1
TGTGCCAGCAGCCAACGGTCGTCGACACAGAACACTGAAGCTTTCTTT
CASSQRSSTQNTEAFF
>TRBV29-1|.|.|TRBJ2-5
TGCAGCGTTGCAGCGTACCAAGAGACCCAGTACTTC
CSVAAYQETQYF
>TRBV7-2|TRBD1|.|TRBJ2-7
TGTGCCAGCAGCCCCCGCGACAGGGGGTCTTACGAGCAGTACTTC
CASSPRDRGSYEQYF
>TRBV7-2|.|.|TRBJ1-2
TGTGCCAGCAGCTTCAGGGAAGTTTTAGGCTACACCTTC
CASSFREVLGYTF
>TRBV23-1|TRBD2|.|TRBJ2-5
TGCGCCAGCACCAGACTAGCGGGGGTGCGGGAGACCCAGTACTTC
CASTRLAGVRETQYF
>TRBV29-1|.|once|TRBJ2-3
TGCAGCGTTGGGGGCAGTACTCCGTTCACAGATACGCAGTATTTT
CSVGGSTPFTDTQYF
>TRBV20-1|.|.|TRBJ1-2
TGCAGTGCTCGGGGACTTGGTGGCTACACCTTC
CSARGLGGYTF
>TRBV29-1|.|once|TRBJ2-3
TGCAGCGTTGAACCCCCGGCAGATACGCAGTATTTT
CSVEPPADTQYF
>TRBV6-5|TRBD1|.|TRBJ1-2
TGTGCCAGCAGTTACGGGCCAGGGGGAAAAGGCTACACCTTC
CASSYGPGGKGYTF
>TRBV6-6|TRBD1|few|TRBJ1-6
TGTGCCAGCATCCTAGACAGGGATTTGTCGACCCTCCACTTT
CASILDRDLSTLHF
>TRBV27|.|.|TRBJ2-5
TGTGCCAGCAGTCTCTACTGGACAGCTGAGACCCAGTACTTC
CASSLYWTAETQYF
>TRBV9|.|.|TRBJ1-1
TGTGCCAGCAGCGTAGCAGTGAACACTGAAGCTTTCTTT
CASSVAVNTEAFF
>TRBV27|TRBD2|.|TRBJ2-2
TGTGCCAGCAGTTTATACGGCGGGGGGACAAACACCGGGGAGCTGTTTTTT
CASSLYGGGTNTGELFF
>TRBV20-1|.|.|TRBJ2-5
TGCAGTGCTCCCCTGGCTGCCACCCAGTACTTC
CSAPLAATQYF
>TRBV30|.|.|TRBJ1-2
TGTGCCTGGAGATCCCGGGGAGGGAGACTTGGTGGCTACACCTTC
CAWRSRGGRLGGYTF
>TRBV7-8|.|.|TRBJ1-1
TGTGCCAGCAGCTCAAGTCTTAGAGACACTGAAGCTTTCTTT
CASSSSLRDTEAFF